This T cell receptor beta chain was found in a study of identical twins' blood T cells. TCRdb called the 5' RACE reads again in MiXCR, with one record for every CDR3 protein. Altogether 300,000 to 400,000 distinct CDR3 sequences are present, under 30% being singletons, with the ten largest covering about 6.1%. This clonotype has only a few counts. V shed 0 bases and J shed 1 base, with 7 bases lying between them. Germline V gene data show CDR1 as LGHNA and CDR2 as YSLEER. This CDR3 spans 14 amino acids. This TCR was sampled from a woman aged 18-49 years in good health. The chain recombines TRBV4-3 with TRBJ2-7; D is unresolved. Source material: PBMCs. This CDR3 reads CASSQETRSYEQYF. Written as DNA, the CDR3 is TGCGCCAGCAGCCAAGAGACCCGATCCTACGAGCAGTACTTC.